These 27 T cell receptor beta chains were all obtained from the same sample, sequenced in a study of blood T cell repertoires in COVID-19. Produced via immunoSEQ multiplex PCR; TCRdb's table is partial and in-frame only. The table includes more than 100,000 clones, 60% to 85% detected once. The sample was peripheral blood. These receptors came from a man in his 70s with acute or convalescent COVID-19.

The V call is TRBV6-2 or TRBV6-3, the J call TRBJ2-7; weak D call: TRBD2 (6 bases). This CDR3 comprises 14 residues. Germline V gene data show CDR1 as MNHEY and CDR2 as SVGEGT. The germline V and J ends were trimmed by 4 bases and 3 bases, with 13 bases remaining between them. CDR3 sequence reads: CASSSPPGVYEQYF. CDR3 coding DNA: TGTGCCAGCAGTTCCCCCCCGGGGGTCTACGAGCAGTACTTC.

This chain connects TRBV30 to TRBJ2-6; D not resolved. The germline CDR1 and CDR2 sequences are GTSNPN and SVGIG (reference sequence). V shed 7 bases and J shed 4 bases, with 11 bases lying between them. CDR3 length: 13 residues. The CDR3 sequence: CALTVSGANVLTF. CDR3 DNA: TGTGCCTTAACTGTGTCGGGGGCCAACGTCCTGACTTTC.

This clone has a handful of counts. The CDR3 nucleotides are TGCGCCAGCAAGTACGACAGCTATAGCAATCAGCCCCAGCATTTT. It yields the protein CASKYDSYSNQPQHF. The rearrangement uses TRBV5-1 and TRBJ1-5; D possibly corresponds to TRBD1 (5 bases). CDR1 SGHRS and CDR2 YFSETQ come from the germline V gene. Trimming removed 6 bases at V and 0 bases at J, with 13 bases between. The CDR3 is 15 amino acids.

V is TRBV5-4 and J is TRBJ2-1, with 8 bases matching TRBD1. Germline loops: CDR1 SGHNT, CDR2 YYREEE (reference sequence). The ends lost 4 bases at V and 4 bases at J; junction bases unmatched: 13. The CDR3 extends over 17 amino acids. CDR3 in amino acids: CASSTNTGTGNYNEQFF. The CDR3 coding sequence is TGTGCCAGCAGCACCAATACCGGGACAGGTAATTACAATGAGCAGTTCTTC.

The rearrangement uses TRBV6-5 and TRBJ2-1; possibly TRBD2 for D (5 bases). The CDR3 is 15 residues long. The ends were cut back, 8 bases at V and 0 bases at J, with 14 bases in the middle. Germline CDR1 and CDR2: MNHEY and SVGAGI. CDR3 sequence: CASGSGISSYNEQFF. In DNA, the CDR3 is TGTGCCAGCGGGTCCGGGATAAGCTCCTACAATGAGCAGTTCTTC.

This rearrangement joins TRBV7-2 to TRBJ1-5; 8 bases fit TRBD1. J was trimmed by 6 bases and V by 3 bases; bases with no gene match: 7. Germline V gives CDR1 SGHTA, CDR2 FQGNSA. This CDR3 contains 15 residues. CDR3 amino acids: CASSFMSGGAQPQHF. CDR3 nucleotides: TGTGCCAGCAGCTTCATGTCAGGGGGCGCTCAGCCCCAGCATTTT.

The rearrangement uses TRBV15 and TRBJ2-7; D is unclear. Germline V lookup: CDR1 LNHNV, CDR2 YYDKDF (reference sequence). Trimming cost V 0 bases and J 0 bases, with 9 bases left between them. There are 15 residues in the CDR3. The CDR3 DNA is TGTGCCACCAGCAGAGAGCCGAGTATCTCCTACGAGCAGTACTTC. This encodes CATSREPSISYEQYF. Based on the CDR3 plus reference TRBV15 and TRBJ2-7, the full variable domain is DAMVIQNPRYQVTQFGKPVTLSCSQTLNHNVMYWYQQKSSQAPKLLFHYYDKDFNNEADTPDNFQSRRPNTSFCFLDIRSPGLGDTAMYLCATSREPSISYEQYFGPGTRLTVT.

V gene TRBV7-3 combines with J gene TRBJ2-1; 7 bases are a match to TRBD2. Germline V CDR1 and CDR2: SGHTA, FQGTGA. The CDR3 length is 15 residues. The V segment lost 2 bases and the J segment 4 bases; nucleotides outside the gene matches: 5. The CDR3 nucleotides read TGTGCCAGCAGCTTAGGCCCGGGACTATACAATGAGCAGTTCTTC. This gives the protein CASSLGPGLYNEQFF.

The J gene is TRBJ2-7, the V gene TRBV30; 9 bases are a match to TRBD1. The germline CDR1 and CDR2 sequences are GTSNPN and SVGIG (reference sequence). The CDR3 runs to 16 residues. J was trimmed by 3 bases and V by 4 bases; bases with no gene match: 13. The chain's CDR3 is CAWIPAPGQGNYEQYF. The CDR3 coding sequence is TGTGCCTGGATTCCCGCTCCGGGACAGGGAAACTACGAGCAGTACTTC.

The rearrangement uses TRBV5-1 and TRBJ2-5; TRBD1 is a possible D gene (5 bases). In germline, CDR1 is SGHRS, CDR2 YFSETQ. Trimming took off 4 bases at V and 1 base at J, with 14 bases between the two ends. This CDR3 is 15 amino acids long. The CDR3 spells CASSGQGTVQETQYF. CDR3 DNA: TGCGCCAGCAGCGGGCAGGGAACCGTCCAAGAGACCCAGTACTTC.

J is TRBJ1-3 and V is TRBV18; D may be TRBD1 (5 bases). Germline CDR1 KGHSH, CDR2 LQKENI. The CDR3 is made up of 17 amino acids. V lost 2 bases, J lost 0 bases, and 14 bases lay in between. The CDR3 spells CASSPSSVGGSGNTIYF. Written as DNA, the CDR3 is TGTGCCAGCTCACCATCCAGCGTCGGGGGCTCTGGAAACACCATATATTTT.

Written as DNA, the CDR3 is TGTGCCAGCAGCCGGACAGGGCCGAATGAAAAACTGTTTTTT. Its translation is CASSRTGPNEKLFF. The chain links TRBV7-3 to TRBJ1-4; 8 nucleotides agree with TRBD1. After removal of 5 bases from V and 5 bases from J, the junction contained 4 bases not matched to a gene. In germline, CDR1 is SGHTA, CDR2 FQGTGA. The CDR3 totals 14 residues.

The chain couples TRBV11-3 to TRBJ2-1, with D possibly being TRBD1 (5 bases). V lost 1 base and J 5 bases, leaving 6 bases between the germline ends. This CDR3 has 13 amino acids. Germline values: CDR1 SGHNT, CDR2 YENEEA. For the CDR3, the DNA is TGTGCCAGCAGCTTAGGACAGCACAATGAGCAGTTCTTC. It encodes CASSLGQHNEQFF.

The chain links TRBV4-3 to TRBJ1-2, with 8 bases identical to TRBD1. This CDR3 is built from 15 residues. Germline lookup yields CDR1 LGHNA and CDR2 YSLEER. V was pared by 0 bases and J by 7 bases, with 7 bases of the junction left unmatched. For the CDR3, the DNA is TGCGCCAGCAGCCAAGATCCGACAGGGGTCGGTGGCTACACCTTC. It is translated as CASSQDPTGVGGYTF.

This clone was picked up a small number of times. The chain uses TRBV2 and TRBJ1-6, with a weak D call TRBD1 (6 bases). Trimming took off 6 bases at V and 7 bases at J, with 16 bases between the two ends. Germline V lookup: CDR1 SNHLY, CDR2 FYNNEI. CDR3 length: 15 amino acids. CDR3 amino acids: CASSRGGGPNSPLHF. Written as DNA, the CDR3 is TGTGCCAGCAGCCGCGGGGGGGGGCCCAATTCACCCCTCCACTTT.

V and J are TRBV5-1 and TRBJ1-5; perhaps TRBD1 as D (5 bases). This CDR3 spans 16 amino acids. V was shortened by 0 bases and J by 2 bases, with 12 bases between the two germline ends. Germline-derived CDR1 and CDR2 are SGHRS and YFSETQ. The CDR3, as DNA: TGCGCCAGCAGCTTGGAGGGGCTTGGTGGCAATCAGCCCCAGCATTTT. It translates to CASSLEGLGGNQPQHF.

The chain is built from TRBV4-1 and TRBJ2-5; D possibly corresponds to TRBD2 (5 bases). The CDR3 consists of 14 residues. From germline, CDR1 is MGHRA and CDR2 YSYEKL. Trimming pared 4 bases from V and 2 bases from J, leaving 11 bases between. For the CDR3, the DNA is TGCGCCAGCAGCCTCGGACTGCAGCAAGAGACCCAGTACTTC. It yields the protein CASSLGLQQETQYF.

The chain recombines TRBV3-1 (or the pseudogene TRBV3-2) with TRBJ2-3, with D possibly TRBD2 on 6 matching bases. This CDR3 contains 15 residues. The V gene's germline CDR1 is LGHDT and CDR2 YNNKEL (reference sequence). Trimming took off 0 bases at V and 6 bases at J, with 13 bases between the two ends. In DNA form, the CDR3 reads TGTGCCAGCAGCCAAGAGGCGGGACGGGGCGATACGCAGTATTTT. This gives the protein CASSQEAGRGDTQYF.

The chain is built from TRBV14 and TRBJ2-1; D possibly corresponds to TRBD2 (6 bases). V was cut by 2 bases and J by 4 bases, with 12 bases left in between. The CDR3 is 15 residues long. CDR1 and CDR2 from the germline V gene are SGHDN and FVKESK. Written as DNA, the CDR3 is TGTGCCAGCAGCCAACTAGCGCCATTTTACAATGAGCAGTTCTTC. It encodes CASSQLAPFYNEQFF.

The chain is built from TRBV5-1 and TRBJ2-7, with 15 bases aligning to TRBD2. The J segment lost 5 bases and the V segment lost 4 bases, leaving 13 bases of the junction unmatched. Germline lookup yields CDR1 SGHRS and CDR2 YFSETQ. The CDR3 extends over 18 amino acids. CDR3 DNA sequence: TGCGCCAGCAGCACGGGACAGGGGACTAGCGGGGGGCTCGACGAGCAGTACTTC. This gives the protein CASSTGQGTSGGLDEQYF.

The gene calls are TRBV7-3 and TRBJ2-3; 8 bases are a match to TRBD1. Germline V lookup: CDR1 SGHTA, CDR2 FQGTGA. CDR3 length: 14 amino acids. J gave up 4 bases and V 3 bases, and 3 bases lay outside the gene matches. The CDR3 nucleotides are TGTGCCAGCAGCTTGACAGGGGTCGCAGATACGCAGTATTTT. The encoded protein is CASSLTGVADTQYF.

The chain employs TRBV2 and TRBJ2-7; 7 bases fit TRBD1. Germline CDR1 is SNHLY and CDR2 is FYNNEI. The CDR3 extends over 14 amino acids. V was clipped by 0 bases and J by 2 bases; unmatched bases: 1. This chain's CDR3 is CASSEAGTAYEQYF. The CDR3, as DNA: TGTGCCAGCAGTGAAGCTGGGACAGCCTACGAGCAGTACTTC.

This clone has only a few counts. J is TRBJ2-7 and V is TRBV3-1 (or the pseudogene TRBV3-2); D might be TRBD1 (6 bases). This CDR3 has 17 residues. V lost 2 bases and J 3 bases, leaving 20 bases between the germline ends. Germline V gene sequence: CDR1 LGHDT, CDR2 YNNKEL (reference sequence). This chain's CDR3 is CASSQRLWGQTVYEQYF. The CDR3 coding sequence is TGTGCCAGCAGCCAACGTTTGTGGGGGCAAACTGTCTACGAGCAGTACTTC.

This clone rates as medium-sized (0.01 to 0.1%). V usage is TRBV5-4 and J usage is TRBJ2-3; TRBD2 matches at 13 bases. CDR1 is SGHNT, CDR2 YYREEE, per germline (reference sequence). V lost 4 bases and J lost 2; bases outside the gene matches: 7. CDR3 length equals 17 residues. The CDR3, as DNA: TGTGCCAGCAGCCTAGGACTAGCGGGGGCCTACACAGATACGCAGTATTTT. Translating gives CASSLGLAGAYTDTQYF.

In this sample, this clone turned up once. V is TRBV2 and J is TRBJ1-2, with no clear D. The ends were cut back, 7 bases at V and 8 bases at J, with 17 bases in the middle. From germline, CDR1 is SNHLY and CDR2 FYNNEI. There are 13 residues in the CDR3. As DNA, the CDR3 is TGTGCCAGCATTGGAAGGGCATCGGGGGGCTACACCTTC. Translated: CASIGRASGGYTF.

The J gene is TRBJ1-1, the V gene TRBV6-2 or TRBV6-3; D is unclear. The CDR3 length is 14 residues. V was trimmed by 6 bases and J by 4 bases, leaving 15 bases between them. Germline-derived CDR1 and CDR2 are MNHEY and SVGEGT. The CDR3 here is CASSGGFPGTEAFF. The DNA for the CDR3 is TGTGCCAGCAGCGGCGGGTTCCCGGGCACTGAAGCTTTCTTT.

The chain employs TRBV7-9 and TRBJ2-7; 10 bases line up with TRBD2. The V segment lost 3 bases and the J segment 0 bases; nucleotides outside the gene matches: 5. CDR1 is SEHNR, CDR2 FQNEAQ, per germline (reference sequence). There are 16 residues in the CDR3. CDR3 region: CASSFPTSGFSYEQYF. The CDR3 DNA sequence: TGTGCCAGCAGCTTCCCGACTAGCGGGTTCTCCTACGAGCAGTACTTC.